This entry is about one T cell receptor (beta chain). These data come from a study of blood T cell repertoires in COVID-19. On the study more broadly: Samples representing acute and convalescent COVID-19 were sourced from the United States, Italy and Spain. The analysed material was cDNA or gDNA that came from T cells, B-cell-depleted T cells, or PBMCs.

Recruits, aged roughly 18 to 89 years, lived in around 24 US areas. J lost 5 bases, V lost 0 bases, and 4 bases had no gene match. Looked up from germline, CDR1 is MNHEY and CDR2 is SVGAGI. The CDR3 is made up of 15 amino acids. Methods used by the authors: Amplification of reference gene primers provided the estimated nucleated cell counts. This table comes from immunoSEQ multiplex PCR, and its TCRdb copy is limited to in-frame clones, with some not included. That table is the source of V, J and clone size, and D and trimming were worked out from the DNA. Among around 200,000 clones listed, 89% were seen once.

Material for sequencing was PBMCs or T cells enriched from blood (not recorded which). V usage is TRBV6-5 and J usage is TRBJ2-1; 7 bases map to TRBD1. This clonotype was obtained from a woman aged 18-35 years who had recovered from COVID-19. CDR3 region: CASSYSRGYDNEQFF. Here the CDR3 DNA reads TGTGCCAGCAGTTACTCCAGGGGGTATGACAATGAGCAGTTCTTC.